The 24 T cell receptor beta chains reported below all come from one sample, sequenced in a study of OX40 agonist ivuxolimab in advanced cancers. Produced via immunoSEQ multiplex PCR; TCRdb's table is partial and in-frame only. This table holds roughly 69,000 clones, about 91% found once. Sequenced material: CD4+ or CD8+ T cells sorted from blood, taken in a trial of the OX40 agonist ivuxolimab. Receptor source: an adult with an advanced solid tumor such as melanoma, head and neck, liver or kidney cancer.

The rearrangement uses TRBV2 and TRBJ1-1; D uncertain. Trimming pared 2 bases from V and 10 bases from J, leaving 5 bases between. CDR1 is SNHLY, CDR2 FYNNEI, per germline. The CDR3 is made up of 10 amino acids. The CDR3 nucleotides read TGTGCCAGCAGTGAACTCGGAGCTTTCTTT. Its protein product is CASSELGAFF.

The chain couples TRBV15 to TRBJ2-1; 7 nucleotides agree with TRBD2. CDR1 is LNHNV, CDR2 YYDKDF, per germline (reference sequence). The V and J ends lost 3 bases and 7 bases, in that order; junction bases with no gene match: 12. This CDR3 comprises 16 residues. The CDR3 spells CATSRPGLADLNEQFF. CDR3 DNA sequence: TGTGCCACCAGCAGGCCCGGGCTAGCGGACTTGAATGAGCAGTTCTTC.

The chain links TRBV6-6 to TRBJ1-5; D unclear. The CDR3 is 13 residues long. CDR1 is MNHNY and CDR2 is SVGAGI in the germline V gene (reference sequence). Trimming shortened V by 6 bases and J by 4 bases, and 10 bases separated the two germline ends. CDR3 residues: CASREGRNQPQHF. The CDR3 DNA is TGTGCCAGCAGAGAAGGGCGTAATCAGCCCCAGCATTTT.

The chain carries TRBV18 and TRBJ1-1; D gene unclear. The CDR3 extends over 14 amino acids. Germline V gene data show CDR1 as KGHSH and CDR2 as LQKENI. V was trimmed by 6 bases and J by 3 bases, leaving 14 bases between them. Here the CDR3 reads CASSPPGQYTEAFF. The CDR3 DNA sequence: TGTGCCAGCTCCCCTCCCGGGCAGTACACTGAAGCTTTCTTT.

The J gene is TRBJ2-7, the V gene TRBV18, with D perhaps TRBD1 or TRBD2 (5 bases each). V lost 3 bases and J lost 2, with 14 bases in between. Germline V lookup: CDR1 KGHSH, CDR2 LQKENI. The CDR3 has 15 amino acids. CDR3: CASSPIRDGAYEQYF. CDR3 bases: TGTGCCAGCTCACCCATCCGGGACGGAGCCTACGAGCAGTACTTC.

This chain joins TRBV2 and TRBJ2-5, with D unclear. Germline V gene lookup returns CDR1 SNHLY and CDR2 FYNNEI. With 1 base removed from V and 5 bases from J, the gap between germline ends came to 11 bases. This CDR3 has 14 residues. The CDR3 loop is CASSEENSGETQYF. The CDR3 DNA follows: TGTGCCAGCAGTGAAGAGAATTCCGGGGAGACCCAGTACTTC. The entire variable domain, with the rest obtained from reference TRBV2 and TRBJ2-5, is as follows: EPEVTQTPSHQVTQMGQEVILRCVPISNHLYFYWYRQILGQKVEFLVSFYNNEISEKSEIFDDQFSVERPDGSNFTLKIRSTKLEDSAMYFCASSEENSGETQYFGPGTRLLVL.

The CDR3 reads CASSLGGGTGETQYF. CDR3 sequence (DNA): TGTGCCAGCAGCTTAGGAGGGGGGACCGGAGAGACCCAGTACTTC. This chain connects TRBV7-2 to TRBJ2-5; perhaps D is TRBD1 or TRBD2 (6 bases each). Trimming took off 1 base at V and 4 bases at J, with 13 bases between the two ends. The V gene's germline CDR1 is SGHTA and CDR2 FQGNSA. This CDR3 contains 15 residues.

The gene calls are TRBV5-1 and TRBJ2-1; perhaps TRBD2 as D (6 bases). Germline values: CDR1 SGHRS, CDR2 YFSETQ. V lost 0 bases and J 2 bases, leaving 9 bases between the germline ends. CDR3 length equals 15 residues. The CDR3 sequence is CASSLAGDPYNEQFF. The CDR3 DNA sequence: TGCGCCAGCAGCTTGGCGGGGGACCCCTACAATGAGCAGTTCTTC.

V and J are TRBV29-1 and TRBJ2-7; 7 bases are a match to TRBD1. The CDR3 covers 13 residues. The J segment lost 1 base and the V segment lost 4 bases, leaving 4 bases of the junction unmatched. Germline V lookup: CDR1 SQVTM, CDR2 ANQGSEA. The CDR3 sequence: CSVGRGRSYEQYF. The CDR3 DNA is TGCAGCGTTGGTAGGGGGCGGTCCTACGAGCAGTACTTC.

The chain recombines TRBV27 with TRBJ2-5; TRBD1 matches 9 bases. The CDR3 covers 17 residues. Germline V gene sequence: CDR1 MNHEY, CDR2 SMNVEV (reference sequence). The trim removed 6 bases at V and 4 bases at J, leaving 15 bases unmatched. CDR3 DNA sequence: TGTGCCAGCAGAGAACAGGGGGCGTTTGCCTTTCGAGAGACCCAGTACTTC. Protein sequence: CASREQGAFAFRETQYF.

The chain has TRBV5-1 and TRBJ2-7; 12 bases map to TRBD2. Germline lookup yields CDR1 SGHRS and CDR2 YFSETQ. V lost 0 bases and J lost 0; bases outside the gene matches: 7. The CDR3 runs to 18 residues. CDR3 in amino acids: CASSLAGTSGSFSYEQYF. The DNA for the CDR3 is TGCGCCAGCAGCTTGGCCGGGACTAGCGGGTCTTTCTCCTACGAGCAGTACTTC.

The chain recombines TRBV6-5 with TRBJ2-1; 10 bases line up with TRBD1. The J segment lost 6 bases and the V segment lost 0 bases, leaving 2 bases of the junction unmatched. Germline V gene lookup returns CDR1 MNHEY and CDR2 SVGAGI. CDR3 length: 15 amino acids. CDR3 protein: CASSYSTGGRNEQFF. CDR3 sequence (DNA): TGTGCCAGCAGTTACTCGACAGGGGGCCGCAATGAGCAGTTCTTC.

The chain is built from TRBV5-6 and TRBJ2-7; weak D call: TRBD2 (5 bases). The CDR3 runs to 16 residues. The germline V and J ends were trimmed by 3 bases and 0 bases, with 16 bases remaining between them. Germline V gene lookup returns CDR1 SGHDT and CDR2 YYEEEE. Here the CDR3 DNA reads TGTGCCAGCAGCTCACGTTTTAGCGTGAGCTCCTACGAGCAGTACTTC. It specifies CASSSRFSVSSYEQYF.

This clone appeared once. This chain uses TRBV5-4 with TRBJ2-5; D remains ambiguous. Trimming shortened V by 2 bases and J by 2 bases, and 7 bases separated the two germline ends. CDR1 and CDR2 (germline): SGHNT, YYREEE (reference sequence). This CDR3 region has 13 residues. The CDR3 sequence: CASSFGPQETQYF. The CDR3 DNA follows: TGTGCCAGCAGCTTTGGGCCTCAAGAGACCCAGTACTTC.

This clone has only a few counts. The chain has TRBV7-4 and TRBJ2-3; no clear D gene. V lost 11 bases and J lost 1, with 10 bases in between. From germline, CDR1 is SGHVT and CDR2 SQSDAQ. CDR3 length: 12 amino acids. The CDR3 region has the DNA TGTGCCCCCCCCGTCCGCACAGATACGCAGTATTTT. This codes for CAPPVRTDTQYF.

This chain connects TRBV27 to TRBJ1-1, with 9 positions matching TRBD1. After removal of 9 bases from V and 1 base from J, the junction contained 6 bases not matched to a gene. The CDR3 consists of 14 residues. The germline V gene encodes CDR1 MNHEY and CDR2 SMNVEV (reference sequence). CDR3 residues: CASRRDRENTEAFF. The CDR3 bases are TGTGCCAGTAGAAGGGACAGGGAGAACACTGAAGCTTTCTTT.

The V call is TRBV19, the J call TRBJ1-6; 7 bases are a match to TRBD1. The V gene end was trimmed by 4 bases and the J gene end by 10 bases; junction bases not matched to a gene: 10. The germline V gene encodes CDR1 LNHDA and CDR2 SQIVND (reference sequence). The CDR3 spans 15 residues. The CDR3 coding sequence is TGTGCCAGTAGTACAGGACAGGCGGCGAACTCACCCCTCCACTTT. Its translation: CASSTGQAANSPLHF.

The V and J genes are TRBV11-2 and TRBJ2-5; D is unresolved. This CDR3 comprises 11 residues. The germline V gene encodes CDR1 SGHAT and CDR2 FQNNGV. Trimming took 2 bases from V and 4 from J, leaving 2 bases between them. CDR3 bases: TGTGCCAGCAGCTTATTAGAGACCCAGTACTTC. The encoded protein is CASSLLETQYF.

V is TRBV30 and J is TRBJ1-6; tentatively, D is TRBD1 (5 bases). This CDR3 is 14 amino acids long. Trimming took 0 bases from V and 10 from J, leaving 13 bases between them. From germline, CDR1 is GTSNPN and CDR2 SVGIG (reference sequence). CDR3 residues: CAWSVSTVASPLHF. The CDR3 DNA reads TGTGCCTGGAGTGTATCGACAGTTGCATCACCCCTCCACTTT.

The chain links TRBV5-4 to TRBJ1-2, with TRBD1 as a possible D gene (5 bases). Per the germline V gene, CDR1 is SGHNT and CDR2 is YYREEE (reference sequence). The CDR3 spans 14 residues. V was clipped by 1 base and J by 3 bases, with 10 bases between them. The CDR3 nucleotides are TGTGCCAGCAGCTTGTCAGGGACGGACTATGGCTACACCTTC. Its protein product is CASSLSGTDYGYTF.

The genes are TRBV29-1 and TRBJ2-1; no firm D call. This CDR3 is built from 14 residues. V was trimmed by 6 bases and J by 6 bases, leaving 18 bases between them. The germline V gene encodes CDR1 SQVTM and CDR2 ANQGSEA. Here the CDR3 reads CSVRRGREGNEQFF. The CDR3 DNA is TGCAGCGTACGTCGTGGTAGGGAAGGCAATGAGCAGTTCTTC.

In the case of this clone: At the DNA level, this CDR3 is encoded by other sequences in the same sample as well. This chain joins TRBV6-5 and TRBJ1-5, with 10 bases identical to TRBD1. This CDR3 has 14 residues. J gave up 4 bases and V 6 bases, and 3 bases lay outside the gene matches. Germline V gene sequence: CDR1 MNHEY, CDR2 SVGAGI. For the CDR3, the DNA is TGTGCCAGCAGCCGGGGACAGGGGAATCAGCCCCAGCATTTT. Its protein is CASSRGQGNQPQHF.

The chain is built from TRBV5-1 and TRBJ2-2, with D uncertain. Per the germline V gene, CDR1 is SGHRS and CDR2 is YFSETQ. The CDR3 is 13 residues long. V was pared by 8 bases and J by 2 bases, with 10 bases between. The CDR3 sequence is CASGRENTGELFF. The CDR3, as DNA: TGCGCCAGTGGAAGGGAAAACACCGGGGAGCTGTTTTTT.

J is TRBJ1-2 and V is TRBV6-5; D is unresolved. V lost 6 bases to trimming and J lost 5 bases, with 16 bases between them. From germline, CDR1 is MNHEY and CDR2 SVGAGI. The CDR3 extends over 14 amino acids. The CDR3 here is CASSSQSPGYGYTF. The CDR3 DNA reads TGTGCCAGCAGCTCCCAGAGTCCCGGGTATGGCTACACCTTC.